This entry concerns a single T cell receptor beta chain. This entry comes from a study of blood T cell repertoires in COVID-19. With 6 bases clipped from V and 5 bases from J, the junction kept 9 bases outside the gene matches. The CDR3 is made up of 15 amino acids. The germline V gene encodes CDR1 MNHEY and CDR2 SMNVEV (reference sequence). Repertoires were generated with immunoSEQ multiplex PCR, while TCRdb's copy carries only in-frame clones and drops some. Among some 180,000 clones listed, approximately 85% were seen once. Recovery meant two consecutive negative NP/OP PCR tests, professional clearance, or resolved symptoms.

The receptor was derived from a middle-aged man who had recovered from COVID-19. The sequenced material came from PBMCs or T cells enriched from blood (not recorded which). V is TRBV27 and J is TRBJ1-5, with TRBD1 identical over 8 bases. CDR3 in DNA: TGTGCCAGCAGAGACGGGACAGGAGCGCATCAGCCCCAGCATTTT. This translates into CASRDGTGAHQPQHF.